This T cell receptor (beta chain) was found in a study of T cell responses to AZD1222 COVID-19 vaccine. The CDR3 totals 16 residues. V lost 1 base to trimming and J lost 4 bases, with 14 bases between them. Per germline, CDR1 LGHDT and CDR2 YNNKEL (reference sequence). TCRdb's copy holds only in-frame clones and misses some; the assay was immunoSEQ multiplex PCR. The sample has 130,000 or so clones; over 90% are singletons. This chain joins TRBV3-1 (or the pseudogene TRBV3-2) and TRBJ1-3, with D unclear. The sample here was peripheral blood, taken on day 0 of AZD1222 vaccination. The receptor's source is an adult in good health. The DNA of the CDR3 is TGTGCCAGCAGCCAAGGGTCTCCCAATTCCGGAAACACCATATATTTT. As protein: CASSQGSPNSGNTIYF.